This T cell receptor beta chain was captured in a study of T-cell memory formation after mild COVID-19. About the research overall: Largely donor-specific sequence clusters came from a couple of donors. Study conclusions and caveats: CD8+ contracting clones occupied EMRA, while CD4+ ones occupied mainly CM and EM. Within pre-infection memory, some responding clones were found, suggesting cross-reactive memory joined.

The 5'RACE method, run with constant-segment primers, produced TCR alpha and TCR beta cDNA libraries (carrying sample barcodes and UMIs). MiXCR, applied by TCRdb to the 5' RACE reads, yields one record per CDR3 protein. The data contain about 250,000 distinct CDR3 sequences, approximately 18% of them singletons. Germline loops: CDR1 SGDLS, CDR2 YYNGEE. V was clipped by 6 bases and J by 8 bases, with 8 bases between them. This CDR3 is built from 11 residues. This clonotype came up a few times. Its specificity is not known. The material sequenced was PBMCs or a T cell subset sorted from them (not recorded which). This TCR was recovered from a man between 18 and 35 years old who had mild COVID-19 (a few samples of this study predate the infection). Cell type and time point are not known. This sequence joins TRBV9 and TRBJ2-2; D is possibly TRBD2 (6 bases). The CDR3 protein is CASTGEGELFF. As DNA, the CDR3 is TGTGCCAGCACGGGGGAAGGGGAGCTGTTTTTT.